This TCR beta chain was identified in a study of T cell responses to AZD1222 COVID-19 vaccine. Sequencing used immunoSEQ multiplex PCR; TCRdb keeps in-frame clones, though not all of them. The sample has under 150,000 clones, 90% seen once. Germline V gene data show CDR1 as SGHDN and CDR2 as FVKESK. The CDR3 is 14 amino acids. The junction had 5 bases not matched to a gene; V was cut back by 1 base and J by 7 bases. This TCR was sampled from an adult in good health. The source material was peripheral blood, sampled on day 0 of AZD1222 vaccination. The J gene is TRBJ1-2, the V gene TRBV14; 8 bases map to TRBD1. CDR3 residues: CASSQGQGMGGYTF. CDR3 nucleotide sequence: TGTGCCAGCAGCCAAGGACAGGGGATGGGTGGCTACACCTTC.